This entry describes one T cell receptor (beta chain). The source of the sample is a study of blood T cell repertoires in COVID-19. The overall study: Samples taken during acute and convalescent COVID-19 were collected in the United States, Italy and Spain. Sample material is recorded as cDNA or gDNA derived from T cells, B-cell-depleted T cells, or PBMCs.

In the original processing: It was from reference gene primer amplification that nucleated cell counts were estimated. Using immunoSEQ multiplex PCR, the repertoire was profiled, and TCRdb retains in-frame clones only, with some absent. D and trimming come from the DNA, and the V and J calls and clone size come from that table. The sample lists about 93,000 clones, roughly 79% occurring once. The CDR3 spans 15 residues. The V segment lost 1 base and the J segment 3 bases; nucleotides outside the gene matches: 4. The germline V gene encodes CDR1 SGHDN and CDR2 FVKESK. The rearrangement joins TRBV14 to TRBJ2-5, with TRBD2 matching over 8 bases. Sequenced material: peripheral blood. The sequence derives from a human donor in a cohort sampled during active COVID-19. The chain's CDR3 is CASSQVTSGEETQYF. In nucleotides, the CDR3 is TGTGCCAGCAGCCAAGTCACTAGCGGAGAAGAGACCCAGTACTTC.